These 32 T cell receptor beta chains originate from one sample sequenced in a study of blood T cell repertoires in COVID-19. Sequenced by immunoSEQ multiplex PCR; TCRdb stores in-frame clones only, minus some. Seen here are roughly 68,000 clones, around 87% observed once, and the top ten hold under 7%. Material for sequencing was peripheral blood. The receptors were gathered from a man aged 45-60 years with active COVID-19.

In DNA, the CDR3 is TGTGCCAGCAGCCATCCACAGGGAAAAGAGACCCAGTACTTC. Its translation: CASSHPQGKETQYF. The V and J genes are TRBV6-6 and TRBJ2-5; TRBD1 might be the D (6 bases). The V gene's germline CDR1 is MNHNY and CDR2 SVGAGI (reference sequence). With 6 bases removed from V and 3 bases from J, the gap between germline ends came to 14 bases. The length of the CDR3 is 14 residues.

V gene TRBV5-1 combines with J gene TRBJ2-5; 15 nucleotides agree with TRBD2. Per germline, CDR1 SGHRS and CDR2 YFSETQ. Unmatched junction bases numbered 6, after V lost 4 bases and J lost 2 bases. The CDR3 loop spans 17 amino acids. CDR3 nucleotides: TGCGCCAGCAGCACCGGGACTAGCGGGAGGCAACAAGAGACCCAGTACTTC. This codes for CASSTGTSGRQQETQYF.

The J gene is TRBJ2-3, the V gene TRBV7-3, with 11 nucleotides matching TRBD2. Germline V gene lookup returns CDR1 SGHTA and CDR2 FQGTGA. The CDR3 sequence is 18 residues long. The ends lost 2 bases at V and 0 bases at J; junction bases unmatched: 7. The CDR3 is CASSLELAGASSTDTQYF. The CDR3 DNA reads TGTGCCAGCAGCTTAGAACTAGCGGGGGCGTCTAGCACAGATACGCAGTATTTT.

The V call is TRBV29-1, the J call TRBJ1-2, with TRBD1 as a possible D gene (6 bases). This CDR3 region has 13 residues. The germline V and J ends were trimmed by 4 bases and 2 bases, with 11 bases remaining between them. Germline V lookup: CDR1 SQVTM, CDR2 ANQGSEA. CDR3 in DNA: TGCAGCGTTGTGATAGGGACAAACTATGGCTACACCTTC. This encodes CSVVIGTNYGYTF.

V gene TRBV4-1 combines with J gene TRBJ2-2, with 10 nucleotides matching TRBD1. Losses at the gene ends were 4 bases for V and 2 bases for J; bases not matched to a gene: 10. Germline V gene data show CDR1 as MGHRA and CDR2 as YSYEKL. CDR3 size: 18 residues. The CDR3 DNA follows: TGCGCCAGCAGCCTACGACAGGGGGCTTACCCTAACACCGGGGAGCTGTTTTTT. This translates into CASSLRQGAYPNTGELFF.

This clone has a handful of counts. The V gene is TRBV5-1, the J gene TRBJ1-6; 8 positions agree with TRBD1. Germline CDR1 reads SGHRS; CDR2 reads YFSETQ. The ends lost 0 bases at V and 0 bases at J; junction bases unmatched: 11. The CDR3 has 20 residues. This chain's CDR3 is CASSLAATGGMSSYNSPLHF. The CDR3 nucleotides read TGCGCCAGCAGCTTGGCCGCCACAGGGGGGATGAGCTCCTATAATTCACCCCTCCACTTT.

The chain joins TRBV18 to TRBJ2-3; D perhaps matches TRBD1 (6 bases). Trimming cost V 4 bases and J 6 bases, with 8 bases left between them. Germline V gene lookup returns CDR1 KGHSH and CDR2 LQKENI. This CDR3 has 12 residues. CDR3 in DNA: TGTGCCAGCTCACAAGACAGGGATACGCAGTATTTT. Protein: CASSQDRDTQYF. The variable domain in full, completed from reference TRBV18 and TRBJ2-3, reads NAGVMQNPRHLVRRRGQEARLRCSPMKGHSHVYWYRQLPEEGLKFMVYLQKENIIDESGMPKERFSAEFPKEGPSILRIQQVVRGDSAAYFCASSQDRDTQYFGPGTRLTVL.

This chain joins TRBV6-2 or TRBV6-3 and TRBJ1-1, with 7 bases that match TRBD1. V trimming: 4 bases; J trimming: 6 bases; junction bases outside the gene matches: 5. Germline CDR1 is MNHEY and CDR2 is SVGEGT. The CDR3 runs 13 residues. The CDR3 nucleotides are TGTGCCAGCAGTTCGCAGGGGGGATCTGAAGCTTTCTTT. Amino acid sequence: CASSSQGGSEAFF.

This clone was seen only once. This CDR3 reads CASSKRQPVSYNEQFF. As DNA, the CDR3 is TGTGCCAGTAGTAAGAGGCAGCCGGTCTCCTACAATGAGCAGTTCTTC. V is TRBV19 and J is TRBJ2-1; D call uncertain. CDR3 length: 16 amino acids. The germline gives CDR1 LNHDA, CDR2 SQIVND (reference sequence). Trimming stripped 4 bases from V and 0 bases from J, with 13 bases between.

This chain links TRBV7-2 with TRBJ2-7; TRBD1 matches at 8 bases. Looked up from germline, CDR1 is SGHTA and CDR2 is FQGNSA. Trimming removed 6 bases from V and 3 bases from J; junction bases left unmatched: 4. CDR3 length equals 13 residues. CDR3 DNA: TGTGCCAGCAGGACGACAGGGGTCTACGAGCAGTACTTC. Translation gives CASRTTGVYEQYF.

The rearrangement links TRBV6-2 or TRBV6-3 to TRBJ2-7; weak D call: TRBD2 (5 bases). The CDR3 runs to 15 residues. V shed 0 bases and J shed 0 bases, with 9 bases lying between them. Germline CDR1 MNHEY, CDR2 SVGEGT. CDR3 coding DNA: TGTGCCAGCAGTTACTCATCAACTAGCTCCTACGAGCAGTACTTC. This gives the protein CASSYSSTSSYEQYF.

This chain links TRBV6-6 with TRBJ2-7; TRBD2 agrees at 8 bases. V lost 7 bases, J lost 0 bases, and 8 bases stayed unmatched. Germline CDR1 is MNHNY and CDR2 is SVGAGI (reference sequence). The CDR3 contains 15 residues. The CDR3 coding sequence is TGTGCCAGCACTCCTAGCGGGCAAAGCTCCTACGAGCAGTACTTC. The encoded protein is CASTPSGQSSYEQYF.

In its sample, this clone was seen once. This chain joins TRBV7-9 and TRBJ2-3; 7 nucleotides agree with TRBD2. V shed 4 bases and J 7 bases; nucleotides not matched to a gene: 17. Germline V gene lookup returns CDR1 SEHNR and CDR2 FQNEAQ (reference sequence). CDR3 size: 17 residues. CDR3 residues: CASSYVLILGEGNTQYF. The CDR3 DNA reads TGTGCCAGCAGCTATGTTTTGATCCTAGGGGAGGGAAATACGCAGTATTTT.

V is TRBV19 and J is TRBJ2-1, with 7 positions matching TRBD1. Germline V gene sequence: CDR1 LNHDA, CDR2 SQIVND (reference sequence). The V and J ends lost 5 bases and 0 bases, in that order; junction bases with no gene match: 10. This CDR3 contains 17 residues. The CDR3 DNA reads as TGTGCCAGTAGTCCCCAAGGGACAGCCCGCTCCTACAATGAGCAGTTCTTC. It specifies CASSPQGTARSYNEQFF.

The CDR3 sequence is CASSQGFYNEQFF. CDR3 in DNA: TGTGCCAGCAGCCAGGGATTTTACAATGAGCAGTTCTTC. The V call is TRBV12-3 or TRBV12-4, the J call TRBJ2-1; tentatively, D is TRBD1 (5 bases). This CDR3 has 13 residues. V gave up 6 bases and J gave up 4 bases, with 10 bases separating them.

In its sample, this clone was seen a few times. This rearrangement joins TRBV4-3 to TRBJ2-7; TRBD1 is a possible D gene (5 bases). CDR1 is LGHNA, CDR2 YSLEER, per germline. V was cut by 0 bases and J by 1 base, with 16 bases left in between. The CDR3 is made up of 17 amino acids. CDR3 nucleotides: TGCGCCAGCAGCCAAGAGGCAGCAGGGCCGACATCCTACGAGCAGTACTTC. It specifies CASSQEAAGPTSYEQYF.

V is TRBV3-1 (or the pseudogene TRBV3-2) and J is TRBJ2-6, with a possible D match to TRBD2 (5 bases). V was cut by 6 bases and J by 1 base, with 10 bases left in between. From germline, CDR1 is LGHDT and CDR2 YNNKEL (reference sequence). This CDR3 is 15 amino acids long. CDR3 DNA sequence: TGTGCCAGCAGGTCCACTAGTTCTGGGGCCAACGTCCTGACTTTC. Protein product: CASRSTSSGANVLTF.

This rearrangement joins TRBV11-3 to TRBJ2-3, with 10 nucleotides matching TRBD2. The CDR3 length is 18 residues. V dropped 3 bases and J dropped 2; count of bases not matched to a gene: 11. Germline values: CDR1 SGHNT, CDR2 YENEEA. The CDR3 sequence: CASSFGMTSGSHTDTQYF. The CDR3 region has the DNA TGTGCCAGCAGCTTTGGTATGACTAGCGGGTCTCACACAGATACGCAGTATTTT.

This clone was recorded only once. V and J are TRBV28 and TRBJ2-7; D remains unclear. From germline, CDR1 is MDHEN and CDR2 SYDVKM. V lost 1 base, J lost 0 bases, and 4 bases lay in between. The CDR3 runs to 13 residues. CDR3 sequence reads: CASSLYYSYEQYF. CDR3 DNA: TGTGCCAGCAGTTTATACTACTCCTACGAGCAGTACTTC. Looking up the rest from reference TRBV28 and TRBJ2-7 gives the full variable domain: DVKVTQSSRYLVKRTGEKVFLECVQDMDHENMFWYRQDPGLGLRLIYFSYDVKMKEKGDIPEGYSVSREKKERFSLILESASTNQTSMYLCASSLYYSYEQYFGPGTRLTVT.

This chain links TRBV7-2 with TRBJ2-3; maybe TRBD2 (7 bases). Trimming pared 0 bases from V and 5 bases from J, leaving 9 bases between. The CDR3 covers 14 residues. From germline, CDR1 is SGHTA and CDR2 FQGNSA. In nucleotides, the CDR3 is TGTGCCAGCAGCTTAGCGGGAGGGGGAGATACGCAGTATTTT. It specifies CASSLAGGGDTQYF.

The rearrangement uses TRBV24-1 and TRBJ1-5, with 8 bases identical to TRBD1. V gave up 4 bases and J gave up 10 bases; unmatched junction bases: 8. Germline V gene data show CDR1 as KGHDR and CDR2 as SFDVKD. There are 14 residues in the CDR3. CDR3 nucleotide sequence: TGTGCCACCAGTGACCGGGACAGGCTGATCCCCCAGCATTTT. It yields the protein CATSDRDRLIPQHF.

The chain recombines TRBV28 with TRBJ1-1; a possible D gene is TRBD1 (5 bases). From germline, CDR1 is MDHEN and CDR2 SYDVKM. There are 14 residues in the CDR3. The germline V and J ends were trimmed by 6 bases and 8 bases, with 19 bases remaining between them. The CDR3 DNA sequence: TGTGCCAGCAGCTTGCGCGGGGGGGGAAGGGAAGCTTTCTTT. Protein: CASSLRGGGREAFF.

The V and J genes are TRBV4-3 and TRBJ2-2; 10 bases fit TRBD2. The CDR3 runs to 16 residues. In germline, CDR1 is LGHNA, CDR2 YSLEER. Germline trimming cut 1 base from V and 7 bases from J; bases unmatched to any gene: 6. CDR3 sequence: CASSQGRASGGGELFF. The CDR3 DNA reads as TGCGCCAGCAGCCAAGGACGGGCTAGCGGGGGCGGGGAGCTGTTTTTT.

The genes are TRBV6-2 or TRBV6-3 and TRBJ2-7, with 9 bases fitting TRBD1. Trimming removed 1 base from V and 5 bases from J; junction bases left unmatched: 12. The CDR3 contains 17 residues. CDR1 is MNHEY and CDR2 is SVGEGT in the germline V gene. The CDR3 sequence is CASSYLLGTGGRNEQYF. The CDR3 DNA reads TGTGCCAGCAGTTACTTATTAGGAACAGGGGGCAGAAACGAGCAGTACTTC.

This chain connects TRBV7-2 to TRBJ2-4, with TRBD1 identical over 7 bases. Losses at the gene ends were 6 bases for V and 1 base for J; bases not matched to a gene: 9. The CDR3 is 16 amino acids. The germline V gene encodes CDR1 SGHTA and CDR2 FQGNSA. CDR3 loop: CASRPLQGSAKNIQYF. CDR3 nucleotides: TGTGCCAGCAGACCCTTACAGGGGTCGGCCAAAAACATTCAGTACTTC. The full variable domain, rest sourced from reference TRBV7-2 and TRBJ2-4, is GAGVSQSPSNKVTEKGKDVELRCDPISGHTALYWYRQSLGQGLEFLIYFQGNSAPDKSGLPSDRFSAERTGGSVSTLTIQRTQQEDSAVYLCASRPLQGSAKNIQYFGAGTRLSVL.

This sequence joins TRBV13 and TRBJ2-3, with 7 positions matching TRBD2. From germline, CDR1 is PRHDT and CDR2 FYEKMQ (reference sequence). Germline trimming cut 5 bases from V and 0 bases from J; bases unmatched to any gene: 11. This CDR3 has 17 amino acids. Here the CDR3 DNA reads TGTGCCAGCAGCGAAACCCCTAGCGGTTCTAGCACAGATACGCAGTATTTT. Translation gives CASSETPSGSSTDTQYF.

The rearrangement links TRBV3-1 (or the pseudogene TRBV3-2) to TRBJ2-1; a weak D match, TRBD2 (6 bases). This CDR3 comprises 17 residues. Germline V CDR1 and CDR2: LGHDT, YNNKEL (reference sequence). Trimming removed 0 bases from V and 0 bases from J, with 12 bases in between. CDR3 sequence: CASSQDLPGSSYNEQFF. CDR3 DNA: TGTGCCAGCAGCCAAGATCTCCCCGGGAGCTCCTACAATGAGCAGTTCTTC.

The chain joins TRBV10-1 to TRBJ2-1; tentatively, D is TRBD1 (6 bases). Deletions cut 4 bases from V and 2 bases from J, with 15 bases between. Germline V gene data show CDR1 as WNHNN and CDR2 as SYGVQD (reference sequence). This CDR3 has 16 amino acids. The CDR3 nucleotides are TGCGCCAGCAGTGTAACAGGGTTCGGCACCTACAATGAGCAGTTCTTC. Translated: CASSVTGFGTYNEQFF.

Note on this clone: The same CDR3 can be traced to other DNA sequences in this sample. The CDR3 reads CASSPPTGSYEQYF. CDR3 nucleotide sequence: TGTGCCAGCTCACCGCCGACGGGCTCCTACGAGCAGTACTTC. V usage is TRBV18 and J usage is TRBJ2-7; D ambiguous. The CDR3 length is 14 residues. The V and J ends lost 3 bases and 0 bases respectively, with 9 bases between them. Germline CDR1 reads KGHSH; CDR2 reads LQKENI.

This clone occurred once. The chain couples TRBV7-2 to TRBJ2-7, with 8 bases aligning to TRBD1. Trimming took 0 bases from V and 8 from J; bases not matched to a gene: 9. Per the germline V gene, CDR1 is SGHTA and CDR2 is FQGNSA. The CDR3 totals 15 residues. The CDR3 DNA follows: TGTGCCAGCAGCTTAGCCGGGACAGGCGAATCTCAGCAGTACTTC. Protein product: CASSLAGTGESQQYF. Full variable domain (outside the CDR3, taken from reference TRBV7-2 and TRBJ2-7): GAGVSQSPSNKVTEKGKDVELRCDPISGHTALYWYRQSLGQGLEFLIYFQGNSAPDKSGLPSDRFSAERTGGSVSTLTIQRTQQEDSAVYLCASSLAGTGESQQYFGPGTRLTVT.

This clone was picked up one time. The chain combines TRBV19 with TRBJ2-3; TRBD2 agrees at 8 bases. The CDR3 covers 14 residues. V shed 0 bases, J shed 5 bases, and the junction held 1 base outside the gene matches. Germline-derived CDR1 and CDR2 are LNHDA and SQIVND (reference sequence). The CDR3 sequence is CASSIDGGEDTQYF. As DNA, the CDR3 is TGTGCCAGTAGTATAGACGGGGGGGAAGATACGCAGTATTTT. Complete variable domain (other parts from reference TRBV19 and TRBJ2-3): DGGITQSPKYLFRKEGQNVTLSCEQNLNHDAMYWYRQDPGQGLRLIYYSQIVNDFQKGDIAEGYSVSREKKESFPLTVTSAQKNPTAFYLCASSIDGGEDTQYFGPGTRLTVL.

The chain is built from TRBV10-3 and TRBJ2-7; 7 nucleotides align to TRBD1. The CDR3 loop spans 15 amino acids. After removal of 5 bases from V and 4 bases from J, the junction contained 11 bases not matched to a gene. Germline V lookup: CDR1 ENHRY, CDR2 SYGVKD. In DNA form, the CDR3 reads TGTGCCATCAGTTGGACAGGCCTGGCATGGTACGAGCAGTACTTC. This codes for CAISWTGLAWYEQYF.